This T cell receptor beta chain was sequenced during a study of T-cell reconstitution after alpha-beta-depleted transplantation in children. Germline assignment: CDR1 ENHRY and CDR2 SYGVKD. The CDR3 has 14 amino acids. V dropped 2 bases and J dropped 7; count of bases not matched to a gene: 4. This clonotype has only a few counts. Unique molecular identifiers were incorporated during preparation of the TCRbeta library. MiXCR, run by TCRdb on the PCR reads, gives a single entry per CDR3 protein. The sample shows roughly 500,000 distinct CDR3 sequences, approximately 12% of them seen only once. The gene calls are TRBV10-3 and TRBJ1-5; TRBD1 matches at 8 bases. The sample consisted of PBMCs from the stem cell graft donor, taken from the stem cell graft. This clonotype was sampled from a human donor who donated a stem cell graft to a child with combined immunodeficiency. CDR3 residues: CAISEDRGGQPQHF. The CDR3 nucleotides are TGTGCCATCAGTGAGGACAGGGGCGGCCAGCCCCAGCATTTT.